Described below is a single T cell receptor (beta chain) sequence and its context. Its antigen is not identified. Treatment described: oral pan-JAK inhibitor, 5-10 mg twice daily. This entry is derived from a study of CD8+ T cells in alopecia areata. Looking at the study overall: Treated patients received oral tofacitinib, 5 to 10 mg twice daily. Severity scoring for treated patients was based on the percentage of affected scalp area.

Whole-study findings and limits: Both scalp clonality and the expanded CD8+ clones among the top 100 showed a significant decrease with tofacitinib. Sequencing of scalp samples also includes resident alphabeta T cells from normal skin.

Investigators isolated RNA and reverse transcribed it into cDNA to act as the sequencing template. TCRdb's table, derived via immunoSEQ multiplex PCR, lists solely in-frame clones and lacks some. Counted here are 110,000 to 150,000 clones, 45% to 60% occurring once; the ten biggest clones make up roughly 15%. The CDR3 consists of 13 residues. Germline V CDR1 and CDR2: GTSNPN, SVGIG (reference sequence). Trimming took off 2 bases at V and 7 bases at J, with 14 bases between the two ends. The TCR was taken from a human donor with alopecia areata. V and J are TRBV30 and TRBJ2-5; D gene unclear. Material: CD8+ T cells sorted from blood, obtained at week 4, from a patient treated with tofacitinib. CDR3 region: CAWSSSRFGTQYF. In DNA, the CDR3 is TGTGCCTGGAGTAGTTCGAGATTTGGGACCCAGTACTTC.